This passage covers 11 T cell receptor beta chains from one sample sequenced in a study of T cell repertoires in cytomegalovirus infection. No antigen has been assigned to these receptors. MiXCR, run by TCRdb on the reads, gives a single entry per CDR3 protein. This table holds 640,000 or so distinct CDR3 sequences, about 30% found once. The sequencing here drew on cultured PBMCs, taken from culture after CMV antigen stimulation. These receptors came from a human donor in good health (CMV status not recorded). Some clones in this sample may be carry-over from other donors' samples.

This clonotype was picked up many times. The rearrangement uses TRBV7-2 and TRBJ2-1, with D unclear. The CDR3 totals 14 residues. Germline values: CDR1 SGHTA, CDR2 FQGNSA. The V and J ends lost 2 bases and 4 bases respectively, with 9 bases between them. CDR3 nucleotide sequence: TGTGCCAGCAGCTTAAGCTCCGCGTACAATGAGCAGTTCTTC. This sequence encodes CASSLSSAYNEQFF.

V is TRBV18 and J is TRBJ1-6; D uncertain. Trimming took off 0 bases at V and 0 bases at J, with 12 bases between the two ends. There are 18 residues in the CDR3. In germline, CDR1 is KGHSH, CDR2 LQKENI. DNA for the CDR3: TGTGCCAGCTCACCACCGCAGTTTCCCGGCTCCTATAATTCACCCCTCCACTTT. Translation: CASSPPQFPGSYNSPLHF.

This clonotype has at least ten counts. The chain links TRBV7-8 to TRBJ1-4; D is possibly TRBD1 (6 bases). V lost 3 bases and J 11 bases, leaving 16 bases between the germline ends. Per the germline V gene, CDR1 is SGHVS and CDR2 is FQNEAQ. CDR3 length: 14 amino acids. CDR3: CASSFDRTGRKLFF. The CDR3 region has the DNA TGTGCCAGCAGCTTCGACAGGACGGGGAGGAAACTGTTTTTT.

The sample holds one count of this clonotype. The genes are TRBV6-8 and TRBJ2-1, with D perhaps TRBD2 (6 bases). In germline, CDR1 is MNHGY, CDR2 SAAAGT. This CDR3 contains 11 residues. The V end was cut by 11 bases, the J end by 5 bases, with 10 bases between. CDR3 in amino acids: CACRRDNEQFF. The CDR3 nucleotides read TGTGCCTGCCGGAGGGACAATGAGCAGTTCTTC.

This rearrangement joins TRBV12-3 or TRBV12-4 to TRBJ1-1; D is unresolved. The V gene lost 6 bases and the J gene lost 1 base, with 12 bases spanning the gap. This CDR3 comprises 14 residues. The CDR3 is CASRTDLANTEAFF. The CDR3 bases are TGTGCCAGCAGGACGGACTTGGCGAACACTGAAGCTTTCTTT.

The chain carries TRBV12-3 or TRBV12-4 and TRBJ2-1, with TRBD2 identical over 7 bases. The junction had 12 bases not matched to a gene; V was cut back by 7 bases and J by 0 bases. The CDR3 runs 17 residues. As DNA, the CDR3 is TGTGCCAGCAAAACCCAAAGCGGGACGGACTCCTACAATGAGCAGTTCTTC. Protein: CASKTQSGTDSYNEQFF.

The chain recombines TRBV11-2 with TRBJ1-3; 9 bases are a match to TRBD1. This CDR3 region has 18 residues. Germline trimming cut 2 bases from V and 0 bases from J; bases unmatched to any gene: 8. Per the germline V gene, CDR1 is SGHAT and CDR2 is FQNNGV. CDR3 bases: TGTGCCAGCAGCTTACGGGGACAGGGCCCTTCCTCTGGAAACACCATATATTTT. Encoded protein: CASSLRGQGPSSGNTIYF.

The V gene is TRBV6-5, the J gene TRBJ2-5, with D tentatively TRBD2 (6 bases). The CDR3 runs 13 residues. V dropped 0 bases and J dropped 4 bases, with 6 bases sitting between them. Germline lookup yields CDR1 MNHEY and CDR2 SVGAGI. In DNA form, the CDR3 reads TGTGCCAGCAGTTACTCGGAGGGAGAGACCCAGTACTTC. This translates into CASSYSEGETQYF.

The table lists this clonotype with a few counts. The gene calls are TRBV12-3 or TRBV12-4 and TRBJ1-1; D possibly corresponds to TRBD1 (5 bases). Trimming removed 7 bases from V and 3 bases from J, with 12 bases in between. The CDR3 spans 13 residues. The CDR3 DNA reads as TGTGCCAGCAATCAGGGAGGGTACACTGAAGCTTTCTTT. This encodes CASNQGGYTEAFF.

This clonotype was seen a handful of times. The chain has TRBV6-5 and TRBJ2-1, with 9 positions matching TRBD2. The CDR3 runs 14 residues. The V and J ends lost 4 bases and 8 bases, in that order; junction bases with no gene match: 6. Germline V gene sequence: CDR1 MNHEY, CDR2 SVGAGI. CDR3 sequence (DNA): TGTGCCAGCAGTTTAGCGGGAGCTTATGATGAGCAGTTCTTC. This sequence encodes CASSLAGAYDEQFF.

This clonotype was seen a handful of times. V usage is TRBV14 and J usage is TRBJ2-1, with D maybe TRBD1 (6 bases). V dropped 6 bases and J dropped 10 bases, with 13 bases sitting between them. The CDR3 loop spans 12 amino acids. Germline V gene sequence: CDR1 SGHDN, CDR2 FVKESK. The CDR3 DNA sequence: TGTGCCAGCAGTCCGCAGGGGTTAGAGCAGTTCTTC. Its translation is CASSPQGLEQFF.